This TCR beta chain comes out of a study of ipilimumab plus nivolumab after autologous stem cell transplantation. Study context: A median of roughly 8 nivolumab and five or six ipilimumab doses were given. The DLBCL cohort had primary refractory and relapsed disease, with 18-month progression-free survival of approximately 87% and 28%. Study-level points and caveats: TCR repertoire, Treg phenotype and gut microbiota reportedly support more study of this approach.

Clones were read by immunoSEQ multiplex PCR, and TCRdb kept only the in-frame ones, dropping some. The profile covers about 18,000 clones, with about 80% appearing a single time and approximately 10% taken by the ten largest. Checkpoint therapy with ipilimumab 1 mg/kg began 14 to 28 days after transplant. After removal of 2 bases from V and 4 bases from J, the junction contained 4 bases not matched to a gene. Germline V gene data show CDR1 as MGHRA and CDR2 as YSYEKL. This CDR3 comprises 16 residues. On this clone itself: What it binds is unknown.

The gene calls are TRBV4-1 and TRBJ2-3; the match to TRBD2 covers 12 bases. The TCR comes from a male donor with diffuse large B-cell lymphoma. The source material was PBMCs, sampled in a trial of ipilimumab plus nivolumab as post-transplant consolidation. The CDR3 protein is CASSQLAGGRADTQYF. The CDR3 bases are TGCGCCAGCAGCCAACTAGCGGGGGGGCGAGCAGATACGCAGTATTTT.